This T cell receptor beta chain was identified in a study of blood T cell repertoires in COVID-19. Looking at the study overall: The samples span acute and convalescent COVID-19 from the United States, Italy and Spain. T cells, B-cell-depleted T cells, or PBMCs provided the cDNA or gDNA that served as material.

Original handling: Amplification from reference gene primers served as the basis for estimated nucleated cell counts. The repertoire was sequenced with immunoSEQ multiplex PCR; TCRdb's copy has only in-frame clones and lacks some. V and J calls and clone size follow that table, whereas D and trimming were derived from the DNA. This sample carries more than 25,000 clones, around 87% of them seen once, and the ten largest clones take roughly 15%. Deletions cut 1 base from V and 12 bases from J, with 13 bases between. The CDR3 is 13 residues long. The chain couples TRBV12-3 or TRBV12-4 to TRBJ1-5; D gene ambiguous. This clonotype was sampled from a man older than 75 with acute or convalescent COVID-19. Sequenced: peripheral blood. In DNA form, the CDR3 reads TGTGCCAGCAGTTTAGGGCGGTACAATGGCCAGCATTTT. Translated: CASSLGRYNGQHF.